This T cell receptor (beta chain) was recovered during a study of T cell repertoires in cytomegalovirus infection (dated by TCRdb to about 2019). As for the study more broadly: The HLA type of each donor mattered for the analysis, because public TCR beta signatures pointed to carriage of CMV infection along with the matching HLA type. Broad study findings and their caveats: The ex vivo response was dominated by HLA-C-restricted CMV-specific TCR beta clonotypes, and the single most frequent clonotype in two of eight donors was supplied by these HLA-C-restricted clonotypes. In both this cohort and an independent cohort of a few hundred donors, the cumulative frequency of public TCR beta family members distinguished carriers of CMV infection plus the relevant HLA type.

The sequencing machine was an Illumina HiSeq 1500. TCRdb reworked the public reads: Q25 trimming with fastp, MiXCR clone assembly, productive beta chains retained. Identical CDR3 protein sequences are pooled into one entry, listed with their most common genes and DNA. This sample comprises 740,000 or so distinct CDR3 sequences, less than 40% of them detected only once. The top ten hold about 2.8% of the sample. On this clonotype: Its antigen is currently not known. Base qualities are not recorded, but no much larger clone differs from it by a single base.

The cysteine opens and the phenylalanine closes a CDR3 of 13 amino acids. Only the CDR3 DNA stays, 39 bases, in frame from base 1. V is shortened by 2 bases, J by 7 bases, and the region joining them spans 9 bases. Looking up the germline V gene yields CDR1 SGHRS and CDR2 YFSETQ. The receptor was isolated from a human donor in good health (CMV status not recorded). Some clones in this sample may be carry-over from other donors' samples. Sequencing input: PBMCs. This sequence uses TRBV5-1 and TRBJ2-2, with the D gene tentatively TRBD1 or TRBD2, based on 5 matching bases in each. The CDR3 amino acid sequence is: CASSFGTGGELFF. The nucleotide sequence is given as TGCGCCAGCAGCTTCGGGACGGGCGGGGAGCTGTTTTTT. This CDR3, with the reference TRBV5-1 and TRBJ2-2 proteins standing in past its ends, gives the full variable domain KAGVTQTPRYLIKTRGQQVTLSCSPISGHRSVSWYQQTPGQGLQFLFEYFSETQRNKGNFPGRFSGRQFSNSRSEMNVSTLELGDSALYLCASSFGTGGELFFGEGSRLTVL.